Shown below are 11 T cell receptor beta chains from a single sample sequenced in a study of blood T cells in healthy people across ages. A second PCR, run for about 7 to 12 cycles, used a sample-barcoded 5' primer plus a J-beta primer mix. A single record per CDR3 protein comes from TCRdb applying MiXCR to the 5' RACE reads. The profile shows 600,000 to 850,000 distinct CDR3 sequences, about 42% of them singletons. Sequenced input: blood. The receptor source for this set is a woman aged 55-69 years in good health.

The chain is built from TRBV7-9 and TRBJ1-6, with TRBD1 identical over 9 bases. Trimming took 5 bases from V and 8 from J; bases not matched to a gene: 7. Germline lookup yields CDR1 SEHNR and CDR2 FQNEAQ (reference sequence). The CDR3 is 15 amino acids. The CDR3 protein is CASSPSTGGDSPLHF. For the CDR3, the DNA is TGTGCCAGCAGCCCATCGACAGGGGGTGATTCACCCCTCCACTTT. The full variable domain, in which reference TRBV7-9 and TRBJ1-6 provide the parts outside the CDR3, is DTGVSQNPRHKITKRGQNVTFRCDPISEHNRLYWYRQTLGQGPEFLTYFQNEAQLEKSRLLSDRFSAERPKGSFSTLEIQRTEQGDSAMYLCASSPSTGGDSPLHFGNGTRLTVT.

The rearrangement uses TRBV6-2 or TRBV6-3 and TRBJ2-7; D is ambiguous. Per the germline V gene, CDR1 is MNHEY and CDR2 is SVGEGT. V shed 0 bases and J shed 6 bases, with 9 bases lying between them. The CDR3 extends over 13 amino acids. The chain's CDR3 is CASSYSSIPEQYF. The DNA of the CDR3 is TGTGCCAGCAGTTACTCCTCGATCCCCGAGCAGTACTTC.

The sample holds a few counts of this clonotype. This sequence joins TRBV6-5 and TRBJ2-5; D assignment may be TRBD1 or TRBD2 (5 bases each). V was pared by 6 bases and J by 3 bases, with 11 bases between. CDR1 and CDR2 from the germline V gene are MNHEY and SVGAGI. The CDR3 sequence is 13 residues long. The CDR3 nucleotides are TGTGCCAGCAGGGGGACGGCAAAAGAGACCCAGTACTTC. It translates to CASRGTAKETQYF.

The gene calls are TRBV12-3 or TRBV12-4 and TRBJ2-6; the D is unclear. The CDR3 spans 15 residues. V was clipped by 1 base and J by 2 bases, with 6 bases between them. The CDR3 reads CASSLGETGANVLTF. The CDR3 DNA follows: TGTGCCAGCAGTTTAGGTGAGACTGGGGCCAACGTCCTGACTTTC.

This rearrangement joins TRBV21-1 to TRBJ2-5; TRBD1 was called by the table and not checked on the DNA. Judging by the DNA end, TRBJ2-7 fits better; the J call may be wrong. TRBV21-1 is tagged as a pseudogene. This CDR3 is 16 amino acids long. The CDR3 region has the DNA TGTGCCAGCAGCAAAGCGCAAGCGGGGGCGGCCTACGAGCAGTACTTC. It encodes CASSKAQAGAAYEQYF.

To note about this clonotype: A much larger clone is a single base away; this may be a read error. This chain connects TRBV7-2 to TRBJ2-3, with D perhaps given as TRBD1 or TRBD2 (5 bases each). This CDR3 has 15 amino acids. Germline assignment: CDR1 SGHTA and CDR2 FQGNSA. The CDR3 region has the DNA TGTGCCAGCAGCCCAGGGACGGGGAGAACAGGTACGCAGTATTTT. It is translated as CASSPGTGRTGTQYF.

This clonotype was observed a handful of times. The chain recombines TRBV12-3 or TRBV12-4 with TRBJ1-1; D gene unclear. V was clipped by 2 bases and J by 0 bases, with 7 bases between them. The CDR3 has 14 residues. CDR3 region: CASSLQKMNTEAFF. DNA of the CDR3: TGTGCCAGCAGTTTACAGAAGATGAACACTGAAGCTTTCTTT.

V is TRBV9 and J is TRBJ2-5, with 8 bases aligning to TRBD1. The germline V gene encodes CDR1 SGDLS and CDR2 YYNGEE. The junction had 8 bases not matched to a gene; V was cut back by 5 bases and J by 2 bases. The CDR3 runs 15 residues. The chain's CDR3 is CASSRSDREQETQYF. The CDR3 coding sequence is TGTGCCAGCAGTCGATCGGACAGGGAACAAGAGACCCAGTACTTC. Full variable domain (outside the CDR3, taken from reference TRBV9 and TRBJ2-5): DSGVTQTPKHLITATGQRVTLRCSPRSGDLSVYWYQQSLDQGLQFLIQYYNGEERAKGNILERFSAQQFPDLHSELNLSSLELGDSALYFCASSRSDREQETQYFGPGTRLLVL.

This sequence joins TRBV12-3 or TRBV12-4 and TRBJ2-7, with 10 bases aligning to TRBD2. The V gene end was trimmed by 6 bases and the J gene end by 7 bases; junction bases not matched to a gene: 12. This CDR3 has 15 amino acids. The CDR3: CASRISSGSYNEQYF. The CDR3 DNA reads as TGTGCCAGCAGAATATCTAGCGGGAGCTACAATGAGCAGTACTTC.

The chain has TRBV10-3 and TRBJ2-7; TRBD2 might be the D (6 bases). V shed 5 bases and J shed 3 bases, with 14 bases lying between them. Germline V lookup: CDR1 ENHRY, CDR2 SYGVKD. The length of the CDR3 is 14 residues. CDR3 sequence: CAISPGGTGYEQYF. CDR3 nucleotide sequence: TGTGCCATCAGTCCTGGGGGGACTGGCTACGAGCAGTACTTC.

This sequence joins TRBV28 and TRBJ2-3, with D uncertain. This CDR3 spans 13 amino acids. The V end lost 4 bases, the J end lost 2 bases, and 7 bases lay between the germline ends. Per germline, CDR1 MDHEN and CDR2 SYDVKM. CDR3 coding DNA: TGTGCCAGCAGTTCAGCCACCACAGATACGCAGTATTTT. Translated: CASSSATTDTQYF.